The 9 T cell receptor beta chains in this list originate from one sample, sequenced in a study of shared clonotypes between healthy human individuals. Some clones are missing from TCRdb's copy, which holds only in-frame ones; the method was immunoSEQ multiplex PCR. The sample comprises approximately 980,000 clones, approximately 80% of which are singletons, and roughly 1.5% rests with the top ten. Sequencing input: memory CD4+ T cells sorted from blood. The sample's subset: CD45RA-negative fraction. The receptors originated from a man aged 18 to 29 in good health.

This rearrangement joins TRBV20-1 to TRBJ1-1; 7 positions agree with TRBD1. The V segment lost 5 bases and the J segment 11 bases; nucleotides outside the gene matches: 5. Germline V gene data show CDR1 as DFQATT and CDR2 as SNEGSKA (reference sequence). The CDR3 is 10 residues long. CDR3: CSASRGTAFF. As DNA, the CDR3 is TGCAGTGCTTCCAGGGGGACCGCTTTCTTT.

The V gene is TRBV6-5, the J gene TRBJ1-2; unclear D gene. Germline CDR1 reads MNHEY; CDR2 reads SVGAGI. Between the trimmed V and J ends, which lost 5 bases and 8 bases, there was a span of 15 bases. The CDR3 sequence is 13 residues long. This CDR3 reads CASSLSGLAGYTF. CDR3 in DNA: TGTGCCAGCAGTCTATCCGGCCTCGCGGGCTACACCTTC.

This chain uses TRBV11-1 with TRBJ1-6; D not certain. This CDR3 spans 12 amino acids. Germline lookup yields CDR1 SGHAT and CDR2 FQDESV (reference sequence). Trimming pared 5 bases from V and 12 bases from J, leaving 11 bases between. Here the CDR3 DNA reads TGTGCCAGCAGCCATTCCTGGGGACCCCTCCACTTT. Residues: CASSHSWGPLHF.

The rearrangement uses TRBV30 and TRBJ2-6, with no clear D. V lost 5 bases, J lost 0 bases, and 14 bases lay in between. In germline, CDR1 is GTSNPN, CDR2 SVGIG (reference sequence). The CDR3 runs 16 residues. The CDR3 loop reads CAWGFGRTSGANVLTF. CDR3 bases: TGTGCCTGGGGGTTCGGGCGAACCTCTGGGGCCAACGTCCTGACTTTC.

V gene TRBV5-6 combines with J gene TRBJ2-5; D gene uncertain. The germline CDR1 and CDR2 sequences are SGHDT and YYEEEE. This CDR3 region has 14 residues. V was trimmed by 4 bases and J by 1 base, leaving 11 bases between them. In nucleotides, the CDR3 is TGTGCCAGCAGCCAACTGTCGTCCCAAGAGACCCAGTACTTC. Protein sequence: CASSQLSSQETQYF. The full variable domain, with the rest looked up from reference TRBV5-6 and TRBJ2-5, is DAGVTQSPTHLIKTRGQQVTLRCSPKSGHDTVSWYQQALGQGPQFIFQYYEEEERQRGNFPDRFSGHQFPNYSSELNVNALLLGDSALYLCASSQLSSQETQYFGPGTRLLVL.

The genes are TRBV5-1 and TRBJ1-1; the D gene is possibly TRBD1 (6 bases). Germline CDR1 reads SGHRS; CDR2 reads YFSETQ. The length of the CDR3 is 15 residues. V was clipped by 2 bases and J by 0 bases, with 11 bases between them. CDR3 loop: CASSLTGSLNTEAFF. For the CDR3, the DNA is TGCGCCAGCAGCTTAACAGGGAGCCTGAACACTGAAGCTTTCTTT.

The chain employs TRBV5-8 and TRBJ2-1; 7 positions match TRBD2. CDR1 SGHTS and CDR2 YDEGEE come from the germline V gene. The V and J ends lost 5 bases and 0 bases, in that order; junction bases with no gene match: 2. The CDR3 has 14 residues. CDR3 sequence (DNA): TGTGCCAGCAGAAGCGGGGTCTCCTACAATGAGCAGTTCTTC. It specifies CASRSGVSYNEQFF.

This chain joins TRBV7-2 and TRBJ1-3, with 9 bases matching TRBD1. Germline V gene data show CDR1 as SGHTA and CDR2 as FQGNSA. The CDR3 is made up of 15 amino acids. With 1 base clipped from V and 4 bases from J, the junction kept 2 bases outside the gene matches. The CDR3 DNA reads TGTGCCAGCAGCTTAGTGGGGACAGGGGGAAACACCATATATTTT. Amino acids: CASSLVGTGGNTIYF.

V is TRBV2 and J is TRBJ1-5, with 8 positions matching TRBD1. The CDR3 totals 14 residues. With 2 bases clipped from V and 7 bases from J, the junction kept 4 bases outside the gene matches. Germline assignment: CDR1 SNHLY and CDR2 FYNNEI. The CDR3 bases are TGTGCCAGCAGTGAATACAGGGGGGGCCAGCCCCAGCATTTT. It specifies CASSEYRGGQPQHF.